Presented here are 25 T cell receptor beta chains from one specimen sequenced in a study of cytomegalovirus exposure and HLA in healthy donors. This PCR relied on a set of 60 Vbeta primers and 13 Jbeta primers. Data came from immunoSEQ multiplex PCR; TCRdb stores just in-frame clones and leaves some out. The sample includes approximately 300,000 clones, roughly 80% of them seen just once. Sequencing was performed on PBMCs. These receptor sequences come from a girl aged 2 to 10 in good health and CMV-seronegative.

The chain joins TRBV5-1 to TRBJ2-1; TRBD2 aligns across 13 bases. The CDR3 runs 17 residues. CDR1 and CDR2 from the germline V gene are SGHRS and YFSETQ. V shed 5 bases, J shed 7 bases, and the junction held 12 bases outside the gene matches. This chain's CDR3 is CASRSGTSGDHRNEQFF. CDR3 coding DNA: TGCGCCAGCAGGTCCGGGACTAGCGGGGACCACAGGAATGAGCAGTTCTTC.

This clone was counted a single time. The V gene is TRBV27, the J gene TRBJ1-1, with 11 positions matching TRBD1. The CDR3 is 14 amino acids. CDR1 and CDR2 (germline): MNHEY, SMNVEV (reference sequence). Losses at the gene ends were 5 bases for V and 3 bases for J; bases not matched to a gene: 2. The CDR3 nucleotides are TGTGCCAGCAGTCGGGACAGGGGGTACACTGAAGCTTTCTTT. Translating gives CASSRDRGYTEAFF.

The J gene is TRBJ2-7, the V gene TRBV2; 7 nucleotides align to TRBD2. CDR1 is SNHLY, CDR2 FYNNEI, per germline. This CDR3 is built from 14 residues. With V trimmed by 5 bases and J by 7 bases, 11 bases remained unmatched. The CDR3 loop reads CASSWASGVTEQYF. The CDR3 DNA sequence: TGTGCCAGCAGTTGGGCGAGCGGGGTGACGGAGCAGTACTTC.

This chain joins TRBV19 and TRBJ1-1, with 10 nucleotides matching TRBD1. Germline lookup yields CDR1 LNHDA and CDR2 SQIVND (reference sequence). V was clipped by 7 bases and J by 1 base; unmatched bases: 15. The CDR3 length is 18 residues. In nucleotides, the CDR3 is TGTGCCAGTATAGTTGGGCCGGGACAGGGGTTCAGGAACACTGAAGCTTTCTTT. Encoded protein: CASIVGPGQGFRNTEAFF.

The V gene is TRBV15, the J gene TRBJ2-1, with 9 positions matching TRBD1. CDR3 size: 16 residues. CDR1 and CDR2 (germline): LNHNV, YYDKDF (reference sequence). V was clipped by 1 base and J by 5 bases; unmatched bases: 6. The chain's CDR3 is CATSRVRDREDNEQFF. CDR3 nucleotides: TGTGCCACCAGCAGAGTACGGGACAGGGAGGACAATGAGCAGTTCTTC.

This chain links TRBV27 with TRBJ1-2; 7 bases agree with TRBD1. The CDR3 covers 14 residues. Germline assignment: CDR1 MNHEY and CDR2 SMNVEV (reference sequence). V lost 5 bases and J lost 4; bases outside the gene matches: 7. CDR3 sequence: CASSPRDSFYGYTF. The CDR3, as DNA: TGTGCCAGCAGTCCCCGGGACAGCTTCTATGGCTACACCTTC.

This clone turned up a few times. The gene calls are TRBV9 and TRBJ2-2; no reliable D call. Germline V gene data show CDR1 as SGDLS and CDR2 as YYNGEE. This CDR3 is 13 amino acids long. The V and J ends lost 1 base and 1 base respectively, with 2 bases between them. CDR3 region: CASSVRNTGELFF. The DNA of the CDR3 is TGTGCCAGCAGCGTACGGAACACCGGGGAGCTGTTTTTT.

This sequence joins TRBV7-9 and TRBJ2-3; 7 bases map to TRBD2. J gave up 4 bases and V 8 bases, and 12 bases lay outside the gene matches. Germline values: CDR1 SEHNR, CDR2 FQNEAQ (reference sequence). The CDR3 runs 15 residues. This chain's CDR3 is CASALPSGGADTQYF. The DNA of the CDR3 is TGTGCCAGCGCCCTTCCTAGCGGCGGGGCAGATACGCAGTATTTT.

The chain has TRBV19 and TRBJ1-2, with a tentative D call TRBD1 (5 bases). Germline CDR1 is LNHDA and CDR2 is SQIVND (reference sequence). The CDR3 is 13 amino acids. The V end lost 5 bases, the J end lost 1 base, and 8 bases lay between the germline ends. This CDR3 reads CASSPQGNYGYTF. The DNA of the CDR3 is TGTGCCAGTAGTCCGCAGGGTAACTATGGCTACACCTTC.

In the case of this clone: The sample has other DNA sequences that encode this CDR3 too. J is TRBJ2-7 and V is TRBV28, with TRBD2 identical over 12 bases. The CDR3 has 14 amino acids. Germline lookup yields CDR1 MDHEN and CDR2 SYDVKM. V dropped 6 bases and J dropped 2; count of bases not matched to a gene: 2. The CDR3 bases are TGTGCCAGCAGCCGGACTAGCGGGGCCTACGAGCAGTACTTC. Amino acids: CASSRTSGAYEQYF.

This chain connects TRBV29-1 to TRBJ2-5; no clear D gene. Germline V CDR1 and CDR2: SQVTM, ANQGSEA. The CDR3 is 13 amino acids. V was shortened by 1 base and J by 5 bases, with 11 bases between the two germline ends. CDR3 coding DNA: TGCAGCGTTGAAGTAACGGGTCTCGAGACCCAGTACTTC. It translates to CSVEVTGLETQYF.

The chain has TRBV28 and TRBJ2-5; 7 bases align to TRBD2. J was trimmed by 2 bases and V by 7 bases; bases with no gene match: 4. CDR3 length: 13 amino acids. Germline V gene data show CDR1 as MDHEN and CDR2 as SYDVKM. CDR3 sequence (DNA): TGTGCCAGCACCCGTAGCGGGCAAGAGACCCAGTACTTC. Residues: CASTRSGQETQYF.

This clone was picked up a small number of times. The rearrangement joins TRBV18 to TRBJ2-7, with D tentatively TRBD2 (5 bases). CDR3 length equals 14 residues. Per germline, CDR1 KGHSH and CDR2 LQKENI. Between the trimmed V and J ends, which lost 0 bases and 0 bases, there was a span of 6 bases. DNA of the CDR3: TGTGCCAGCTCACCACCAGGGAGCTCCTACGAGCAGTACTTC. This sequence encodes CASSPPGSSYEQYF.

The chain's CDR3 is CASSFYSGVNNEQFF. DNA for the CDR3: TGTGCCAGCAGCTTTTATAGCGGGGTAAACAATGAGCAGTTCTTC. The chain couples TRBV5-4 to TRBJ2-1; TRBD2 aligns across 8 bases. Germline loops: CDR1 SGHNT, CDR2 YYREEE (reference sequence). CDR3 length equals 15 residues. V gave up 2 bases and J gave up 5 bases; unmatched junction bases: 6.

The chain is built from TRBV19 and TRBJ2-1, with D perhaps TRBD2 (5 bases). Per germline, CDR1 LNHDA and CDR2 SQIVND (reference sequence). This CDR3 is 14 amino acids long. Trimming took 8 bases from V and 4 from J, leaving 15 bases between them. The CDR3 sequence is CASSRDLNYNEQFF. The CDR3 DNA reads as TGTGCCAGTTCCCGGGATTTGAATTACAATGAGCAGTTCTTC.

This clone was found once. The CDR3 DNA sequence: TGTGCCAGTAGTATAGGTCCGGGAGTTGCTGAAGCTTTCTTT. It yields the protein CASSIGPGVAEAFF. The chain joins TRBV19 to TRBJ1-1; D uncertain. Germline assignment: CDR1 LNHDA and CDR2 SQIVND (reference sequence). The germline V and J ends were trimmed by 1 base and 6 bases, with 12 bases remaining between them. The CDR3 totals 14 residues. The whole variable domain, remainder taken from reference TRBV19 and TRBJ1-1, is DGGITQSPKYLFRKEGQNVTLSCEQNLNHDAMYWYRQDPGQGLRLIYYSQIVNDFQKGDIAEGYSVSREKKESFPLTVTSAQKNPTAFYLCASSIGPGVAEAFFGQGTRLTVV.

J is TRBJ1-1 and V is TRBV19; 7 bases agree with TRBD1. The V and J ends lost 10 bases and 1 base, in that order; junction bases with no gene match: 15. CDR1 and CDR2 from the germline V gene are LNHDA and SQIVND (reference sequence). There are 16 residues in the CDR3. CDR3 in DNA: TGTGCCACAGGCCACACAGGGGCGAGCCCGAACACTGAAGCTTTCTTT. Its protein product is CATGHTGASPNTEAFF.

This clone was detected a few times. The chain has TRBV30 and TRBJ2-7; a possible D gene is TRBD1 (6 bases). This CDR3 contains 12 residues. V was pared by 5 bases and J by 6 bases, with 14 bases between. CDR1 and CDR2 from the germline V gene are GTSNPN and SVGIG (reference sequence). The CDR3 loop reads CAWCPTGTEQYF. The CDR3 nucleotides read TGTGCCTGGTGCCCCACAGGGACCGAGCAGTACTTC.

This rearrangement joins TRBV10-3 to TRBJ1-5; D remains unclear. Germline loops: CDR1 ENHRY, CDR2 SYGVKD. The V and J ends lost 3 bases and 4 bases respectively, with 10 bases between them. The CDR3 contains 14 residues. This CDR3 reads CAISEYRGNQPQHF. CDR3 sequence (DNA): TGTGCCATCAGTGAATATAGAGGGAATCAGCCCCAGCATTTT.

This clone was seen once. The V and J genes are TRBV27 and TRBJ1-1; tentative D call: TRBD1 (5 bases). CDR1 and CDR2 (germline): MNHEY, SMNVEV (reference sequence). Trimming took off 6 bases at V and 3 bases at J, with 11 bases between the two ends. The CDR3 totals 13 residues. The CDR3 spells CASRRGRHTEAFF. The DNA of the CDR3 is TGTGCCAGCAGAAGGGGTCGGCACACTGAAGCTTTCTTT.

This chain joins TRBV7-2 and TRBJ1-2; TRBD1 aligns across 8 bases. The V segment lost 5 bases and the J segment 7 bases; nucleotides outside the gene matches: 6. Germline values: CDR1 SGHTA, CDR2 FQGNSA. This CDR3 has 13 amino acids. In DNA, the CDR3 is TGTGCCAGCAGCCTTCAGGGGGCTCGTGGCTACACCTTC. Residues: CASSLQGARGYTF.

This sequence joins TRBV4-1 and TRBJ1-6; 7 bases map to TRBD1. The CDR3 contains 17 residues. Germline V gene sequence: CDR1 MGHRA, CDR2 YSYEKL. V lost 4 bases to trimming and J lost 7 bases; unmatched junction nucleotides: 13. The CDR3 reads CASSPKPAGTENSPLHF. The CDR3 DNA reads TGCGCCAGCAGCCCCAAGCCCGCCGGGACAGAGAATTCACCCCTCCACTTT.

This clone appeared a few times. The chain links TRBV2 to TRBJ1-3; TRBD1 matches 8 bases. The germline CDR1 and CDR2 sequences are SNHLY and FYNNEI. The CDR3 is made up of 14 amino acids. V lost 10 bases to trimming and J lost 0 bases; unmatched junction nucleotides: 5. The CDR3 sequence: CATTQGASGNTIYF. CDR3 nucleotide sequence: TGTGCCACGACTCAGGGGGCCTCTGGAAACACCATATATTTT.

DNA of the CDR3: TGTGCCTGGACCAGGCGGGGGGGCCCGGAGACCCAGTACTTC. This gives the protein CAWTRRGGPETQYF. The chain couples TRBV30 to TRBJ2-5, with TRBD2 matching over 9 bases. Germline V lookup: CDR1 GTSNPN, CDR2 SVGIG (reference sequence). The J segment lost 5 bases and the V segment lost 4 bases, leaving 8 bases of the junction unmatched. This CDR3 region has 14 residues.

This rearrangement joins TRBV5-1 to TRBJ2-1, with 9 bases that match TRBD2. CDR3 size: 15 residues. Germline V gene data show CDR1 as SGHRS and CDR2 as YFSETQ. With V trimmed by 4 bases and J by 8 bases, 10 bases remained unmatched. CDR3 in amino acids: CASSPIAGVLHEQFF. The CDR3 bases are TGCGCCAGCAGCCCTATAGCGGGAGTGTTACATGAGCAGTTCTTC.